This TCR beta chain originates from a study of blood T cell repertoires in COVID-19. Turning to the study itself: The United States, Italy and Spain were the sources of the acute and convalescent COVID-19 samples.

Germline CDR1 and CDR2: SGDLS and YYNGEE. Trimming removed 0 bases at V and 4 bases at J, with 10 bases between. This CDR3 region has 15 residues. As handled by the study authors: Nucleated cell counts were estimated from reference gene primer amplification. TCRdb keeps only in-frame clones here, not all; method: immunoSEQ multiplex PCR. V and J calls and clone size follow that table, whereas D and trimming were derived from the DNA. Of about 380,000 clones detected, around 84% appear once; the ten largest clones hold approximately 3.6%. The specimen was peripheral blood. V and J are TRBV9 and TRBJ1-4; D might be TRBD1 (5 bases). The sequence was collected from a woman aged 18-29 years with acute or convalescent COVID-19. CDR3: CASSVGQGFNEKLFF. CDR3 sequence (DNA): TGTGCCAGCAGCGTAGGGCAGGGTTTTAATGAAAAACTGTTTTTT.